This T cell receptor beta chain was observed in a study of molecular identifiers for immune sequencing clone quantification. As regards this clonotype: Germline is not matched at one junction end, which may reflect a read error.

The CDR3 sequence is 14 residues long. Germline V gene sequence: CDR1 MNHEY, CDR2 SVGAGI. TCRdb ran MiXCR on the PCR reads and lists one entry per CDR3 protein. The sample lists about half a million distinct CDR3 sequences, less than 30% occurring once. V usage is TRBV6-5 and J usage is TRBJ2-7; 8 nucleotides align to TRBD1. The clonotype was recovered from a human donor in good health. Some libraries in this study had Jurkat cell RNA spiked in. The sequencing sample was made of naive CD8+ T cells from blood, with Jurkat cell RNA spiked in. Subset indicated: FACS-sorted CD8+CD4-CCR7+CD45RA+ naive T cells. The CDR3 sequence is CASSAGGAMYAQYF. The DNA for the CDR3 is TGTGCCAGCAGTGCAGGGGGCGCGATGTACGCGCAGTACTTC.